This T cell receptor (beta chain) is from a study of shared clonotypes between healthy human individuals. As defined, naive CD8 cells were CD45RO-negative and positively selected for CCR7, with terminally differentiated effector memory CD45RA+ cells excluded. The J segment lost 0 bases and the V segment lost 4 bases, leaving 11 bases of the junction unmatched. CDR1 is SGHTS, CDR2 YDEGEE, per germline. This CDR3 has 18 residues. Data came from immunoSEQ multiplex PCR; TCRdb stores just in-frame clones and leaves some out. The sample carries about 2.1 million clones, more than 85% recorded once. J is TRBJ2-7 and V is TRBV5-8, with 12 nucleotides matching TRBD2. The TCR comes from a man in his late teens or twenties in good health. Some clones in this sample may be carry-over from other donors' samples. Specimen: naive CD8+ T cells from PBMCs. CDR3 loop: CASSPLVPLAGGSYEQYF. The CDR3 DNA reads TGTGCCAGCAGCCCGTTGGTTCCACTAGCGGGGGGCTCCTACGAGCAGTACTTC.